This T cell receptor (beta chain) was recovered during a study of T cell changes during pregnancy in multiple sclerosis. Here immunoSEQ multiplex PCR was the method, and the copy in TCRdb shows in-frame clones only, minus some. In the table there are about 68,000 clones, 90% of which are singletons. The germline V and J ends were trimmed by 2 bases and 6 bases, with 10 bases remaining between them. The CDR3 is 14 residues long. Germline CDR1 reads MNHEY; CDR2 reads SMNVEV (reference sequence). This TCR was sampled from a female donor with multiple sclerosis, enrolled in a pregnancy study. This rearrangement joins TRBV27 to TRBJ2-2; D not resolved. The sample was peripheral blood, taken in the third trimester of pregnancy. CDR3 in amino acids: CASSLRSKAGELFF. Written as DNA, the CDR3 is TGTGCCAGCAGTTTAAGGAGTAAGGCCGGGGAGCTGTTTTTT.